This T cell receptor (beta chain) derives from a study of blood T cell repertoires in COVID-19. Overall study: COVID-19 samples from acute and convalescent phases originated in the United States, Italy and Spain. In each case, the material was cDNA or gDNA derived from T cells, B-cell-depleted T cells, or PBMCs.

This CDR3 contains 14 residues. Germline V lookup: CDR1 MGHRA, CDR2 YSYEKL. V lost 4 bases, J lost 3 bases, and 11 bases lay in between. In the authors' workflow: Quantification of nucleated cells was approximated via reference gene primer amplification. The data were produced by immunoSEQ multiplex PCR, yet TCRdb's version contains in-frame clones alone and is incomplete. Clone size and the V and J calls come from that table; the DNA yielded D and trimming. The sample holds approximately 46,000 clones, more than 70% seen once. V usage is TRBV4-1 and J usage is TRBJ2-3, with a possible D match to TRBD1 (5 bases). Sequenced sample: peripheral blood. The source of this sequence is a woman between 65 and 79 years old with acute or convalescent COVID-19. CDR3 sequence reads: CASSLPDRTDTQYF. The CDR3 nucleotides are TGCGCCAGCAGCCTCCCCGACAGAACAGATACGCAGTATTTT.